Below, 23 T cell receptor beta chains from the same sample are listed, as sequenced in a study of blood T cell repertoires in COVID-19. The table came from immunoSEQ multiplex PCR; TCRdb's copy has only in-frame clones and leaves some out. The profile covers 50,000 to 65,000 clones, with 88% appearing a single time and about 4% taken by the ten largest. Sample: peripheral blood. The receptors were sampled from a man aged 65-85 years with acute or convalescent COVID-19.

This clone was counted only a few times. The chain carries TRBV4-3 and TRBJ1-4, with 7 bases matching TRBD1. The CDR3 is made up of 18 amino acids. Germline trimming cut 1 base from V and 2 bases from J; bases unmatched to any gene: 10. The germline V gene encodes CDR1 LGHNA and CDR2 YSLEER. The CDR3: CASSQGRRNRGTNEKLFF. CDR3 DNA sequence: TGCGCCAGCAGCCAAGGGCGGAGAAACAGGGGTACTAATGAAAAACTGTTTTTT.

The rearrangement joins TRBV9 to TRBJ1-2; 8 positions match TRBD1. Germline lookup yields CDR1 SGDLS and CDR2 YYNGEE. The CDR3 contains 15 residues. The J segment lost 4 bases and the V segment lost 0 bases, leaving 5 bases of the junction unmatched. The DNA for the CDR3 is TGTGCCAGCAGCGTAGCAGGGGGCCAGACCTATGGCTACACCTTC. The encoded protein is CASSVAGGQTYGYTF.

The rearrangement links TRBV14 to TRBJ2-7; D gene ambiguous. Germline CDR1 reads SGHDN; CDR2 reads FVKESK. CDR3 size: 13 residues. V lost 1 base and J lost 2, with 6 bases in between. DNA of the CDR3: TGTGCCAGCAGCCAAGGAGGCCCCTACGAGCAGTACTTC. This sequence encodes CASSQGGPYEQYF.

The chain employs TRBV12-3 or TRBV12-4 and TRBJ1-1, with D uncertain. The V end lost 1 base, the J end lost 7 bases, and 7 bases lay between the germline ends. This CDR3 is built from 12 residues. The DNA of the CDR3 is TGTGCCAGCAGTTTAGGGACTAATGAAGCTTTCTTT. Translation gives CASSLGTNEAFF.

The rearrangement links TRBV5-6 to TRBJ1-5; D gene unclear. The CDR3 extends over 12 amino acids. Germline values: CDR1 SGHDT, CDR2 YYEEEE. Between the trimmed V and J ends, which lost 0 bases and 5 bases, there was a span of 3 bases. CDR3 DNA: TGTGCCAGCAGCTTGGGAGATCAGCCCCAGCATTTT. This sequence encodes CASSLGDQPQHF.

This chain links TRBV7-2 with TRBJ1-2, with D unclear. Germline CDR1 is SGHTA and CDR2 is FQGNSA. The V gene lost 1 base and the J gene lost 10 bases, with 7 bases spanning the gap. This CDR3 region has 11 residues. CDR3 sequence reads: CASSLGGSYTF. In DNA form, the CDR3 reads TGTGCCAGCAGCTTAGGAGGGTCCTACACCTTC.

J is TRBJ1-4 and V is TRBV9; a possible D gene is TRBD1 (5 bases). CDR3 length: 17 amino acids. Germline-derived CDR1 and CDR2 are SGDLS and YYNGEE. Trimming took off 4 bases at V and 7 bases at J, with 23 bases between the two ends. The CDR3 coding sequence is TGTGCCAGCAGCATAGAGGGGCAGATAACCCGCGGTGAAAAACTGTTTTTT. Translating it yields CASSIEGQITRGEKLFF. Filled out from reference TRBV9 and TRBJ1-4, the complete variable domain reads DSGVTQTPKHLITATGQRVTLRCSPRSGDLSVYWYQQSLDQGLQFLIQYYNGEERAKGNILERFSAQQFPDLHSELNLSSLELGDSALYFCASSIEGQITRGEKLFFGSGTQLSVL.

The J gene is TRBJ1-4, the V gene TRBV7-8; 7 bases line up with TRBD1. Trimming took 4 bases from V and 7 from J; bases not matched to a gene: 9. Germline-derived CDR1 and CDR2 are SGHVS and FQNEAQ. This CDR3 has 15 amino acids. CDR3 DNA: TGTGCCAGCAGCTCATGGGAAGGGGGCGGTGAAAAACTGTTTTTT. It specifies CASSSWEGGGEKLFF.

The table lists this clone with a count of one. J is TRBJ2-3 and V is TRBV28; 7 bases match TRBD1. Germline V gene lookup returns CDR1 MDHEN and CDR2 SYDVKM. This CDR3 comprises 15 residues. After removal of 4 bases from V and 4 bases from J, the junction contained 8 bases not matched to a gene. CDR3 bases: TGTGCCAGCAGTTCACAGGGGCCTTCGGCAGATACGCAGTATTTT. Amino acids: CASSSQGPSADTQYF. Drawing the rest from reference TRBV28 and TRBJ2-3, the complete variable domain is DVKVTQSSRYLVKRTGEKVFLECVQDMDHENMFWYRQDPGLGLRLIYFSYDVKMKEKGDIPEGYSVSREKKERFSLILESASTNQTSMYLCASSSQGPSADTQYFGPGTRLTVL.

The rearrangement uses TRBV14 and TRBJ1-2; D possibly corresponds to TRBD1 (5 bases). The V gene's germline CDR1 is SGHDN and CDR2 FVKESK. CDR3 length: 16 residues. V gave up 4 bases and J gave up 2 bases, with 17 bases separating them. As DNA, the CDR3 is TGTGCCAGCAGCCCCCGCCTCAACAGGCGAAACTATGGCTACACCTTC. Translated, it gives CASSPRLNRRNYGYTF.

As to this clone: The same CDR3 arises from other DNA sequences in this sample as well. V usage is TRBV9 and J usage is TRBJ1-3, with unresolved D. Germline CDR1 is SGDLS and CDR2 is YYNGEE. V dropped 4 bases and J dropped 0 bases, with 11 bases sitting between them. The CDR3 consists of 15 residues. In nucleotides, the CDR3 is TGTGCCAGCAGCCCTCAAGGGAGCTCTGGAAACACCATATATTTT. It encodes CASSPQGSSGNTIYF.

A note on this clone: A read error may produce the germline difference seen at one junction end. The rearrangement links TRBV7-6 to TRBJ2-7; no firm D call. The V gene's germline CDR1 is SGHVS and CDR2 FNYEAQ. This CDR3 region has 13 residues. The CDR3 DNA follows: TGTGCCAGCAGCCCTGTACCCTCCTATGAGCAGTACTTC. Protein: CASSPVPSYEQYF.

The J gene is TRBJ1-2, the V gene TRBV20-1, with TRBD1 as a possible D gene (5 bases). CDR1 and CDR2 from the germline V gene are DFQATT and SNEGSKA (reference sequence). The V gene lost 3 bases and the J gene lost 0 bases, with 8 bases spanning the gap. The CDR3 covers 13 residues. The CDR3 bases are TGCAGTGCTAGTGAGGGGCCTAACTATGGCTACACCTTC. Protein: CSASEGPNYGYTF.

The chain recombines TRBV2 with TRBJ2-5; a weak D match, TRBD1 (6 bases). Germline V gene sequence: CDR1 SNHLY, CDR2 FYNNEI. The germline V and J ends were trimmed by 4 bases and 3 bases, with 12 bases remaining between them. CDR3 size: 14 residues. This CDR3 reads CASSAQGRKETQYF. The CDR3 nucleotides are TGTGCCAGCAGTGCGCAGGGGCGGAAAGAGACCCAGTACTTC.

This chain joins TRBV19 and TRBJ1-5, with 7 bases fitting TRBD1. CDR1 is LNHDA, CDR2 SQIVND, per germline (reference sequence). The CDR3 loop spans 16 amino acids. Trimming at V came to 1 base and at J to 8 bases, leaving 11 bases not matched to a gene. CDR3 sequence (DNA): TGTGCCAGTAGTATAGTGTGGGACAGTTTCGTTGAGCCCCAGCATTTT. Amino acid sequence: CASSIVWDSFVEPQHF.

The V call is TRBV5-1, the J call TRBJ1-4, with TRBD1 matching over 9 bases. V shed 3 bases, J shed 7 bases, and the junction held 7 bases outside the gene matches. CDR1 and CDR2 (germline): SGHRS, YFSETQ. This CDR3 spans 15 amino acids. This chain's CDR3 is CASSSTGGPGEKLFF. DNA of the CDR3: TGCGCCAGCAGCTCAACAGGGGGCCCGGGTGAAAAACTGTTTTTT.

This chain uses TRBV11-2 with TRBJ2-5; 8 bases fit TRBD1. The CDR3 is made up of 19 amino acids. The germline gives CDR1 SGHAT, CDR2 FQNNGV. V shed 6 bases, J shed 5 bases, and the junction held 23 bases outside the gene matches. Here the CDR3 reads CASRQTGGQGVKIRETQYF. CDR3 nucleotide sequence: TGTGCCAGCAGACAGACCGGAGGACAGGGCGTCAAAATACGGGAGACCCAGTACTTC.

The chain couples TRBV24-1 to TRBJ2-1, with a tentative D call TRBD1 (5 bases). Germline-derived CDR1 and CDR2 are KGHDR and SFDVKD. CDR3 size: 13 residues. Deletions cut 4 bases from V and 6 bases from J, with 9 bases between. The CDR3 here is CATSDLDSNEQFF. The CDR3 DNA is TGTGCCACCAGTGACCTCGACAGCAATGAGCAGTTCTTC.

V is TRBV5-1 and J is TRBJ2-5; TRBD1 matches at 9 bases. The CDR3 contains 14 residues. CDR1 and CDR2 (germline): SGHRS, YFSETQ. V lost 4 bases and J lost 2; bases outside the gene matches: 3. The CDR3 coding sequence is TGCGCCAGCAGCCACGGACAGGGGCAAGAGACCCAGTACTTC. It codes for CASSHGQGQETQYF.

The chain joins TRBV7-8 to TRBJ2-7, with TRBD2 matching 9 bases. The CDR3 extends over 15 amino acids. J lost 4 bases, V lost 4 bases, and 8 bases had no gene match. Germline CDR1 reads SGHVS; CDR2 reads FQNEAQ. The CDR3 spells CASSSERGDHYEQYF. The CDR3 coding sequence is TGTGCCAGCAGCTCAGAGCGGGGGGACCATTACGAGCAGTACTTC.

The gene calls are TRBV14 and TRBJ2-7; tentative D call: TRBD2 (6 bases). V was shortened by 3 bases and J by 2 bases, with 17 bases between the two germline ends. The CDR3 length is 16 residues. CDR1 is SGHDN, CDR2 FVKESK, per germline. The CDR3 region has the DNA TGTGCCAGCAGCCAGGGGAGGCGGGACGGTCCCTACGAGCAGTACTTC. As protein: CASSQGRRDGPYEQYF.

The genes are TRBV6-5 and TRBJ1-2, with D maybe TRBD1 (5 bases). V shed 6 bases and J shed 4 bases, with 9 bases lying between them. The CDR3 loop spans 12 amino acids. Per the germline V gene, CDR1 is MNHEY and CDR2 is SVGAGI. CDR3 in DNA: TGTGCCAGCAGAAACCAGGGCTATGGCTACACCTTC. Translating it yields CASRNQGYGYTF.

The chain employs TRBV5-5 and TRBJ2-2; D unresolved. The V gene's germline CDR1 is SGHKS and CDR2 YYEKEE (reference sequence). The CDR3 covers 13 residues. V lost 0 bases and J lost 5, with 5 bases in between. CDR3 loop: CASSLAGTGELFF. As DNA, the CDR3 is TGTGCCAGCAGCTTGGCCGGGACCGGGGAGCTGTTTTTT.